The clone carrying this T cell receptor (beta chain) came up a few times. The antigen is unknown. V lost 4 bases, J lost 2 bases, and 12 bases lay in between. In germline, CDR1 is SGHDT, CDR2 YYEEEE. This CDR3 has 14 residues. This entry comes from a study of T cell repertoires in cytomegalovirus infection. Study as a whole: Recently identified HLA-C-restricted and well-studied HLA-B-restricted CMV epitopes were used. Based on public TCR beta signatures, there were indications of CMV infection and of a matching HLA type. Study-wide results and limits: Predominance within the ex vivo response was attributable to HLA-C-restricted CMV-specific TCR beta clonotypes.

TCRdb ran MiXCR on the reads and lists one entry per CDR3 protein. The sample has about 160,000 distinct CDR3 sequences, roughly 21% seen once; the top ten hold 25%. The receptor's source is a human donor in good health (CMV status not recorded). Some clones in this sample may be carry-over from other donors' samples. The sample consisted of CD8+ T cells from cultured PBMCs, taken from culture after CMV antigen stimulation. The V call is TRBV5-6, the J call TRBJ1-2; D is ambiguous. Written as DNA, the CDR3 is TGTGCCAGCAGCCGTAGGATTGAGAACTATGGCTACACCTTC. Translation: CASSRRIENYGYTF. The variable domain in full, completed from reference TRBV5-6 and TRBJ1-2, reads DAGVTQSPTHLIKTRGQQVTLRCSPKSGHDTVSWYQQALGQGPQFIFQYYEEEERQRGNFPDRFSGHQFPNYSSELNVNALLLGDSALYLCASSRRIENYGYTFGSGTRLTVV.